This TCR beta chain was captured in a study of early T cells in non-severe SARS-CoV-2 infection. Germline values: CDR1 DFQATT, CDR2 SNEGSKA (reference sequence). There are 14 residues in the CDR3. Trimming left V 0 bases short and J 4 bases short, with 9 bases between. This clonotype has ten or more counts. Tagging with unique molecular identifiers was applied to individual cDNA molecules. TCRdb ran MiXCR on the 5' RACE reads and lists one entry per CDR3 protein. The sample has tens of thousands of distinct CDR3 sequences, about 5% seen once; the top ten hold around 14%. The material sequenced was whole blood. The TCR comes from an adult who was a healthcare worker with PCR-confirmed SARS-CoV-2 infection or an uninfected control (not recorded which). V and J are TRBV20-1 and TRBJ2-2; tentative D call: TRBD1 (6 bases). The CDR3 region has the DNA TGCAGTGCTAGAGACAGGGGAACCACCGGGGAGCTGTTTTTT. Amino acid sequence: CSARDRGTTGELFF.